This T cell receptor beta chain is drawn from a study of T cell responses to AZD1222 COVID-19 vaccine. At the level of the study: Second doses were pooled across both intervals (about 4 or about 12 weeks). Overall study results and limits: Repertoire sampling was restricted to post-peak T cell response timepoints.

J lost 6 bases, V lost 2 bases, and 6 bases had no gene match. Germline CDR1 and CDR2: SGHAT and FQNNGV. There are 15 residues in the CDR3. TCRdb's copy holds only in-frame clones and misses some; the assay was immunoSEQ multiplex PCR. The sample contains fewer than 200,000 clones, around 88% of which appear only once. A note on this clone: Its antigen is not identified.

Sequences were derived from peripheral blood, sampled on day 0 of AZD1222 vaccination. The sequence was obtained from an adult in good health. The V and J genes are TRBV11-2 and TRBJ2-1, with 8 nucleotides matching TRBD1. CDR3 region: CASSLSDRAGNEQFF. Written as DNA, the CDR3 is TGTGCCAGCAGCTTATCGGACAGGGCGGGCAATGAGCAGTTCTTC.